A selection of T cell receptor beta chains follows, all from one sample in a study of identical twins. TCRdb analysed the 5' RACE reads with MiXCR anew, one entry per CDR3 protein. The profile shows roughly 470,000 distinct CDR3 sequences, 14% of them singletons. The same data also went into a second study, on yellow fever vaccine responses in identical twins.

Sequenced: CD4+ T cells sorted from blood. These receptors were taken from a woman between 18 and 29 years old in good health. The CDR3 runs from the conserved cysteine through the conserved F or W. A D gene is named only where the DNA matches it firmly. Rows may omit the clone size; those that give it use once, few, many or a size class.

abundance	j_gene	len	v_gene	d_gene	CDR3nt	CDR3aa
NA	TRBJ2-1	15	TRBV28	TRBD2	TGTGCCAGCAGTTTCAGGACTAGCGGGGGCCATGAGCAGTTCTTC	CASSFRTSGGHEQFF
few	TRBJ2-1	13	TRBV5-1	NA	TGCGCCAGCAGCTTGGCGGTGGGAGATGAGCAGTTCTTC	CASSLAVGDEQFF
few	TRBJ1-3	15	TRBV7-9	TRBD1	TGTGCCAGCGGACTACAGGGGGCGGGAGGAAACACCATATATTTT	CASGLQGAGGNTIYF
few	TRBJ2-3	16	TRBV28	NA	TGTGCCAGCAGTTTAATCCGGCGTCGGAATACAGATACGCAGTATTTT	CASSLIRRRNTDTQYF
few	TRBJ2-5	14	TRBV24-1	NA	TGTGCCACCAGTGATTTGCGGTACGGAGAGACCCAGTACTTC	CATSDLRYGETQYF
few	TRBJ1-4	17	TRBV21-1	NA	TGTGCCAGCAGCAAAGAAACAAGGGGCTTCCCTAATGAAAAACTGTTTTTT	CASSKETRGFPNEKLFF
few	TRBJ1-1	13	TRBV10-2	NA	TGCGCCAGCAGTGACAGGATGGGCACTGAAGCTTTCTTT	CASSDRMGTEAFF
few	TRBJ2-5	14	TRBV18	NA	TGTGCCAGCTCACCAAGGGACCTCCAAGAGACCCAGTACTTC	CASSPRDLQETQYF
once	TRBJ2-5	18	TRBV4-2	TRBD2	TGTGCCAGCAGTCACGGCGAGAGAGCGGGGGGCCTCCAAGAGACCCAGTACTTC	CASSHGERAGGLQETQYF
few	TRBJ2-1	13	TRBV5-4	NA	TGTGCCAGCAGCTTGGTGGCTGCCAATGAGCAGTTCTTC	CASSLVAANEQFF
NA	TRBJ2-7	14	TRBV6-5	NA	TGTGCCAGCAGTTACCAGGGCGGCCCCTACGAGCAGTACTTC	CASSYQGGPYEQYF
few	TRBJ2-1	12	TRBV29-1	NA	TGCAGCGTTGGCTCCGGGATCGATGAGCAGTTCTTC	CSVGSGIDEQFF
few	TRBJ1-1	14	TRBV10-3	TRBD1	TGTGCCATCAGTGGGGACAGGGAGGGCACTGAAGCTTTCTTT	CAISGDREGTEAFF
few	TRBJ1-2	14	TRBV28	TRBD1	TGTGCCAGCAGTCGGGACAGGGTGGAGTATGGCTACACCTTC	CASSRDRVEYGYTF
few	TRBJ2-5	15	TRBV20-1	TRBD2	TGCAGTGCTAAGGACAGCGGGAGGCTCCAAGAGACCCAGTACTTC	CSAKDSGRLQETQYF
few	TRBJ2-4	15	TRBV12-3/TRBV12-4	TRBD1	TGTGCCAGCAGTTCCGGACAGGATTTCAAAAACATTCAGTACTTC	CASSSGQDFKNIQYF
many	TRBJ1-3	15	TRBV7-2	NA	TGTGCCAGCAGCTTAGAGGCCCTCTCTGGAAACACCATATATTTT	CASSLEALSGNTIYF
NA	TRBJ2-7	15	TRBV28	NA	TGTGCCAGCAGCCGGGACGGGGACGGTTCTTACGAGCAGTACTTC	CASSRDGDGSYEQYF
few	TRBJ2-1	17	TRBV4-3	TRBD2	TGCGCCAGCAGCCAAGATTGGGCTAGCGGGAGCATTAATGAGCAGTTCTTC	CASSQDWASGSINEQFF
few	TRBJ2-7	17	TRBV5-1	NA	TGCGCCAGCAGCTTGGGGGAATTAACGGGACGCCCCTCGGAGCAGTACTTC	CASSLGELTGRPSEQYF
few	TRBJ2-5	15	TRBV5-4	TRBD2	TGTGCCAGCAGCTTGAAGACTAGCGCCCGAGAGACCCAGTACTTC	CASSLKTSARETQYF
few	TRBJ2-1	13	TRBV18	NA	TGTGCCAGCTCACCACCCGGGAGCAATGAGCAGTTCTTC	CASSPPGSNEQFF
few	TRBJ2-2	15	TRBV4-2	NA	TGTGCCAGCAGCCAAGAAGGGCTATCGTCCGGGGAGCTGTTTTTT	CASSQEGLSSGELFF
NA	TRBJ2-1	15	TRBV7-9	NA	TGTGCCAGCAGCCCGACGAAGGGGACCTACAATGAGCAGTTCTTC	CASSPTKGTYNEQFF
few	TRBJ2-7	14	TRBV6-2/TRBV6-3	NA	TGTGCCAGCAGTCAAACGGGGTACAGCGACGAGCAGTACTTC	CASSQTGYSDEQYF
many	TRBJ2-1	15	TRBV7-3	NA	TGTGCCAGCAGCTTATATCCCGCTAGCTCTAATGAGCAGTTCTTC	CASSLYPASSNEQFF
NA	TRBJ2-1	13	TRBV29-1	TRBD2	TGCAGTGCGGAGGGCGGGGGGGCTGGTGAGCAGTTCTTC	CSAEGGGAGEQFF
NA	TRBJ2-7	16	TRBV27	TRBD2	TGTGCCAGCAGCCGTACCGGGACTAGCGGATACTACGAGCAGTACTTC	CASSRTGTSGYYEQYF
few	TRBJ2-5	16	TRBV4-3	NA	TGCGCCAGCAGCCAAGGACCAGGGGAGCTCCAAGAGACCCAGTACTTC	CASSQGPGELQETQYF
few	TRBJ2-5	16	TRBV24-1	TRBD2	TGTGCCACCAGTGACCCAATAGCGGGAGGGCCGGAGACCCAGTACTTC	CATSDPIAGGPETQYF
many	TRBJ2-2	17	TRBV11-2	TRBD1	TGTGCCAGCAGCCCAAAGAGGGGGACAGGGAACACCGGGGAGCTGTTTTTT	CASSPKRGTGNTGELFF